The rows below give T cell receptor beta chains drawn from one sample of a study of blood T cell repertoires in COVID-19. Only in-frame clones appear in the TCRdb table, and some are missing; sequencing was by immunoSEQ multiplex PCR. The data show around 200,000 clones, around 86% seen once. The sequencing input was peripheral blood. The receptors come from a woman of 80 years or more in a cohort sampled during active or convalescent COVID-19. Both conserved end residues are part of each CDR3. D genes are given only for firm matches. Size is omitted from some rows. Given values are once, few, many or a class for expanded clones.

clone size	V gene	J gene	D gene	CDR3 protein	CDR3 DNA
-	TRBV24-1	TRBJ1-5	TRBD1	CATSDPKDREGGNQPQHF	TGTGCCACCAGTGATCCAAAGGACAGGGAGGGAGGCAATCAGCCCCAGCATTTT
-	TRBV27	TRBJ1-2	-	CASSFRVTDGYTF	TGTGCCAGCAGTTTCCGGGTCACGGATGGCTACACCTTC
-	TRBV5-1	TRBJ1-4	-	CASSLEGTPGNEKLFF	TGCGCCAGCAGCTTGGAGGGGACACCGGGTAATGAAAAACTGTTTTTT
-	TRBV5-5	TRBJ1-5	-	CASNPTGPNSNQPQHF	TGTGCCAGCAACCCTACAGGGCCGAATAGCAATCAGCCCCAGCATTTT
-	TRBV6-1	TRBJ2-1	-	CASGEGSSYNEQFF	TGTGCCAGCGGTGAGGGGAGCTCCTACAATGAGCAGTTCTTC
-	TRBV2	TRBJ2-1	TRBD2	CASQEWREWDEQFF	TGTGCCAGCCAGGAGTGGCGGGAGTGGGATGAGCAGTTCTTC
-	TRBV4-3	TRBJ1-2	TRBD1	CASSQDAPRVGGRGYTF	TGCGCCAGCAGCCAAGATGCCCCCCGAGTAGGGGGCCGCGGCTACACCTTC
-	TRBV7-2	TRBJ1-2	-	CASSPSRQAGGYTF	TGTGCCAGCAGCCCGAGTCGACAGGCAGGTGGCTACACCTTC
-	TRBV7-9	TRBJ2-2	TRBD1	CASSVQGTGELFF	TGTGCCAGCAGCGTACAGGGGACCGGGGAGCTGTTTTTT
-	TRBV5-5	TRBJ2-7	TRBD1	CASSFIFRDRSEQYF	TGTGCCAGCAGCTTCATATTTCGGGACAGGTCCGAGCAGTACTTC
once	TRBV11-3	TRBJ1-1	-	CASSLGNRNTEAFF	TGTGCCAGCAGCTTGGGCAATAGAAACACTGAAGCTTTCTTT
-	TRBV6-5	TRBJ2-3	TRBD2	CASSYSASGYTDTQYF	TGTGCCAGCAGTTACTCGGCTAGCGGTTACACAGATACGCAGTATTTT
-	TRBV10-3	TRBJ1-2	TRBD1	CAISASSGGRGYGYTF	TGTGCCATCAGTGCAAGTTCAGGGGGCAGAGGCTATGGCTACACCTTC
-	TRBV18	TRBJ1-1	-	CASSSQQNTEAFF	TGTGCCAGCTCGTCACAACAGAACACTGAAGCTTTCTTT
-	TRBV13	TRBJ1-2	-	CASSRDLVYGYTF	TGTGCCAGCAGCCGGGACTTGGTCTATGGCTACACCTTC
-	TRBV11-3	TRBJ2-7	-	CASSLLGTWGSYEQYF	TGTGCCAGCAGCTTACTAGGGACTTGGGGCTCCTACGAGCAGTACTTC
-	TRBV7-2	TRBJ1-3	-	CASSLLYFGAESSGNTIYF	TGTGCCAGCAGCTTACTTTATTTTGGGGCAGAGAGCTCTGGAAACACCATATATTTT
-	TRBV6-6	TRBJ2-3	TRBD2	CASSPPVGLAGGTDTQYF	TGTGCCAGCAGTCCCCCGGTTGGGCTAGCGGGGGGCACAGATACGCAGTATTTT
-	TRBV4-2	TRBJ2-5	TRBD2	CASSQDNSGGSPQYF	TGTGCCAGCAGCCAAGATAATAGCGGGGGGTCCCCCCAGTACTTC
-	TRBV10-1	TRBJ2-1	TRBD2	CASSEAGGVNEQFF	TGCGCCAGCAGTGAGGCGGGAGGGGTCAATGAGCAGTTCTTC
-	TRBV7-8	TRBJ1-2	TRBD1	CASGQGLGYTF	TGTGCCAGCGGACAGGGCCTAGGCTACACCTTC
-	TRBV3-1/TRBV3-2	TRBJ2-2	TRBD1	CASSQGQGAIAGELFF	TGTGCCAGCAGCCAGGGACAGGGGGCTATCGCCGGGGAGCTGTTTTTT
once	TRBV6-5	TRBJ2-5	TRBD1	CASSPDRGRETQYF	TGTGCCAGCAGTCCGGACAGGGGGCGAGAGACCCAGTACTTC
-	TRBV7-2	TRBJ2-1	TRBD1	CASSTRDRGFGEQFF	TGTGCCAGCAGCACCCGGGACAGGGGTTTCGGTGAGCAGTTCTTC
-	TRBV14	TRBJ2-2	-	CASSRGDAGELFF	TGTGCCAGCAGCCGCGGAGATGCCGGGGAGCTGTTTTTT
-	TRBV4-1	TRBJ1-4	-	CASSQFPRDEKLFF	TGCGCCAGCAGCCAATTCCCACGGGATGAAAAACTGTTTTTT
-	TRBV23-1	TRBJ1-2	TRBD1	CASSRDRGEEVYGYTF	TGCGCCAGCAGTCGCGACAGGGGGGAAGAGGTCTATGGCTACACCTTC
-	TRBV4-1	TRBJ1-5	TRBD1	CASSQEKGTGGRQPQHF	TGCGCCAGCAGCCAAGAAAAGGGGACAGGGGGGAGGCAGCCCCAGCATTTT
-	TRBV29-1	TRBJ1-1	TRBD1	CSAEGQLNTEAFF	TGCAGCGCAGAGGGACAGTTGAACACTGAAGCTTTCTTT
-	TRBV6-2/TRBV6-3	TRBJ2-2	TRBD2	CASSRAGVTGELFF	TGTGCCAGCAGTCGAGCGGGAGTCACCGGGGAGCTGTTTTTT
-	TRBV18	TRBJ1-1	-	CASSPLSGEDTEAFF	TGTGCCAGCTCACCACTTTCGGGGGAGGACACTGAAGCTTTCTTT
-	TRBV2	TRBJ2-2	-	CASSGWAGDTGELFF	TGTGCCAGCAGTGGTTGGGCAGGGGATACCGGGGAGCTGTTTTTT
-	TRBV7-8	TRBJ2-1	TRBD2	CASRRAKRESSTYNEQFF	TGTGCCAGCAGGCGGGCTAAGCGGGAGTCCTCGACCTACAATGAGCAGTTCTTC
-	TRBV7-2	TRBJ2-6	-	CASSPHTGYGANVLTF	TGTGCCAGCAGCCCGCACACAGGGTACGGGGCCAACGTCCTGACTTTC
-	TRBV4-1	TRBJ1-4	-	CASSPPRDSYEKLFF	TGCGCCAGCAGCCCTCCTCGAGACAGCTATGAAAAACTGTTTTTT
-	TRBV11-3	TRBJ1-2	-	CASSLAQGADGYTF	TGTGCCAGCAGCTTAGCACAGGGCGCAGATGGCTACACCTTC
few	TRBV28	TRBJ1-6	-	CATRRDGSPLHF	TGTGCAACCCGCAGGGATGGTTCACCCCTCCACTTT
-	TRBV7-6	TRBJ1-1	-	CASSLDSGFDTEAFF	TGTGCCAGCAGCCTGGACTCGGGTTTCGACACTGAAGCTTTCTTT
-	TRBV4-3	TRBJ2-5	-	CASSQERGLETQYF	TGCGCCAGCAGCCAAGAGCGGGGGCTGGAGACCCAGTACTTC
-	TRBV19	TRBJ1-1	TRBD1	CASSRTGLNTEAFF	TGTGCCAGTAGTAGGACAGGGTTGAACACTGAAGCTTTCTTT
-	TRBV18	TRBJ2-3	-	CASSPEKTDTQYF	TGTGCCAGCTCACCAGAGAAGACAGATACGCAGTATTTT
-	TRBV18	TRBJ1-5	TRBD1	CASSSTGGLGQPQHF	TGTGCCAGCTCATCGACAGGGGGCCTAGGGCAGCCCCAGCATTTT
-	TRBV18	TRBJ2-7	TRBD2	CASSPPLAGHYEQYF	TGTGCCAGCTCACCTCCCCTAGCGGGACACTACGAGCAGTACTTC
-	TRBV2	TRBJ2-2	TRBD1	CASRQGAGTGELFF	TGTGCCAGCAGACAGGGGGCTGGCACCGGGGAGCTGTTTTTT
few	TRBV7-8	TRBJ2-2	-	CASSFGRRANTGELFF	TGTGCCAGCAGCTTTGGGCGCAGGGCGAACACCGGGGAGCTGTTTTTT
-	TRBV7-9	TRBJ1-4	TRBD1	CASSAWTGPTTNEKLFF	TGTGCCAGCAGCGCCTGGACAGGGCCTACAACTAATGAAAAACTGTTTTTT